The clone carrying this T cell receptor beta chain was counted a few times. Its matching antigen is unknown. The V segment lost 3 bases and the J segment 3 bases; nucleotides outside the gene matches: 4. In germline, CDR1 is SGHDT, CDR2 YYEEEE. This CDR3 has 15 residues. These data belong to a study of beta chain features in type 1 diabetes. Study-level results: Type 1 diabetes patients had TCRB CDR3s that were shorter (moderately but significantly so) in all four CD4+ subsets.

The entirety of the isolated RNA underwent reverse transcription, so expressed TCRB transcripts were sequenced. Measured with immunoSEQ multiplex PCR; TCRdb has only the in-frame clones, and not every one. This table has about 270,000 clones, approximately 15% appearing once. The sequence was obtained from a man aged 25-40 years with type 1 diabetes. Sequenced material: naive CD4+ T cells from blood. The genes are TRBV5-6 and TRBJ2-5, with 11 bases identical to TRBD2. CDR3 amino acids: CASSWGTSGEETQYF. Written as DNA, the CDR3 is TGTGCCAGCAGCTGGGGGACTAGCGGAGAAGAGACCCAGTACTTC.